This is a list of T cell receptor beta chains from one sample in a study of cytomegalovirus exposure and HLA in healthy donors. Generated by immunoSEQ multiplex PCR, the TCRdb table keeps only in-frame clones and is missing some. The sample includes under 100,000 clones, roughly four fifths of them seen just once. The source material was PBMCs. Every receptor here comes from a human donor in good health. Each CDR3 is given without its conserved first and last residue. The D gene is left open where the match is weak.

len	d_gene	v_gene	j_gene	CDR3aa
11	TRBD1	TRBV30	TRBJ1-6	AWTGQGNSPLH
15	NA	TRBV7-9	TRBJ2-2	ASSLGTRTENTGELF
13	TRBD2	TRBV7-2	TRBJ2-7	ASSSKLAGGHEQY
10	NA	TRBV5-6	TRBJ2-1	ASSLAVYEQF
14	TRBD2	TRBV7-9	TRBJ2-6	ASFGGINSGANVLT
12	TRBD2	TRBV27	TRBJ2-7	ASIGLAGTYEQY
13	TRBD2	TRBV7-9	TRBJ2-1	ASSSSGGVGDEQF
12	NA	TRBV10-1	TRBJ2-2	ASSGNSRTGELF
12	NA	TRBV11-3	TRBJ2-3	ASSLSGLGDTQY
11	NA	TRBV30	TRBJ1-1	AWSPGGGREAF
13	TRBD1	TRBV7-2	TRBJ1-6	ASSERQGYNSPLH
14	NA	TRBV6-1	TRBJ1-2	ASSESQGRVNYGYT
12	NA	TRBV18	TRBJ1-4	ASSHGMNNEKLF
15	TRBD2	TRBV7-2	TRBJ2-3	ASSLDLAGGTGDTQY
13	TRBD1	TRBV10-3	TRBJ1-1	AISESGTANTEAF
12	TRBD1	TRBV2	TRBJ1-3	ASSEAEGAYTIY
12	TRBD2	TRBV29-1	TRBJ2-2	SGRLAGGSGELF
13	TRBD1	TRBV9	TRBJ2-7	ASSVEQGETYEQY
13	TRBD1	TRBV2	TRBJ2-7	ASSGGTGGPYEQY
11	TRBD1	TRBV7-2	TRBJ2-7	ASSPDRGYEQY
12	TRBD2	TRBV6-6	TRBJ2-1	ASTGLADYNEQF
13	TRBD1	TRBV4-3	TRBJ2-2	ASSQADRGAGELF
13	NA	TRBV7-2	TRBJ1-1	ASSLQVSANTEAF
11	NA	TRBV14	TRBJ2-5	ASSRRGGETQY
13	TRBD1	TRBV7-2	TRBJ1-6	ASSLGTGTNSPLH
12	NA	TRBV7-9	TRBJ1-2	ASRPGTGSYGYT
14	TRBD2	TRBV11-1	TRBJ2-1	ASSAISGGAANEQF
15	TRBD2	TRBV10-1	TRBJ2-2	ASSESRAGGPTGELF
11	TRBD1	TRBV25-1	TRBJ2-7	ASQDRGYDEQY
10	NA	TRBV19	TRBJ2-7	ASSPGSREQY
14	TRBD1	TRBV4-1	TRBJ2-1	ASSQGTGSGENEQF
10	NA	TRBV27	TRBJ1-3	ASIDRGNTIY
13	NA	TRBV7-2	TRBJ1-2	ASSLVGQGNYGYT
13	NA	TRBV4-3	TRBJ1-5	ASSQDLIGVQPQH
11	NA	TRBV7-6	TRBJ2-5	ASSKGLEETQY